The rows below give T cell receptor beta chains drawn from one sample of a study of shared clonotypes between healthy human individuals. Produced via immunoSEQ multiplex PCR; TCRdb's table is partial and in-frame only. The sample lists about 2.3 million clones, around 93% occurring once. The specimen was naive CD4+ T cells from PBMCs. The receptors stem from a man younger than 35 in good health. Some clones in this sample may be carry-over from other donors' samples. Each CDR3 is given with its conserved first and last residue. The D gene is left open where the match is weak. Only part of the rows carry a size: once, few, many, or a class if the clone is expanded.

d_call j_call clone_size v_call cdr3_nt cdr3_aa
NA TRBJ2-7 NA TRBV6-1 TGTGCCAGCAGTGGACAGACCTACGAGCAGTACTTC CASSGQTYEQYF
NA TRBJ1-4 NA TRBV6-5 TGTGCCACCGGACAGACGGGCGCAACTAATGAAAAACTGTTTTTT CATGQTGATNEKLFF
NA TRBJ1-2 NA TRBV28 TGTGCCAGCAGTTTGAGATTGTATGGCTACACCTTC CASSLRLYGYTF
TRBD1 TRBJ1-2 NA TRBV6-1 TGTGCCAGCAGTGAAGACGGGACAGGGGTAGGGTATGGCTACACCTTC CASSEDGTGVGYGYTF
TRBD1 TRBJ1-1 NA TRBV4-1 TGCGCCAGCGGAAACCAAGACAGGGCGAACACTGAAGCTTTCTTT CASGNQDRANTEAFF
TRBD1 TRBJ2-2 NA TRBV5-4 TGTGCCAGCAGCCGTACAGGGGGCACCGGGGAGCTGTTTTTT CASSRTGGTGELFF
NA TRBJ1-1 once TRBV18 TGTGCCAGCTCCTCCGGACAGCTTGAAGCTTTCTTT CASSSGQLEAFF
NA TRBJ2-7 NA TRBV7-9 TGTGCCAGCAGCTTAGTGGTGCGGCTCCTAGTCCACGAGCAGTACTTC CASSLVVRLLVHEQYF
NA TRBJ1-1 once TRBV28 TGTGCCAGCAGTCCCCAACGGCTGAACACTGAAGCTTTCTTT CASSPQRLNTEAFF
NA TRBJ1-1 NA TRBV18 TGTGCCAGCTCACCACGGCAGGCTCGGAGCACTGAAGCTTTCTTT CASSPRQARSTEAFF
NA TRBJ1-5 few TRBV5-6 TGTGCCAGCAGCTCCCGATTGGGGTACAATCAGCCCCAGCATTTT CASSSRLGYNQPQHF
NA TRBJ2-5 NA TRBV27 TGTGCCAGCAGCCTGGCGTTTCAAGAGACCCAGTACTTC CASSLAFQETQYF
NA TRBJ1-3 NA TRBV15 TGTGCCACCAGCAGAGATTTGGGGAGTGGAAACACCATATATTTT CATSRDLGSGNTIYF
NA TRBJ1-1 NA TRBV7-2 TGTGCCAGCAGCTTATTGGTAGGGGGGAAGACTGAAGCTTTCTTT CASSLLVGGKTEAFF
TRBD1 TRBJ1-2 NA TRBV28 TGTGCCAGCACACAGGGGGCGCGTGGCTACACCTTC CASTQGARGYTF
TRBD2 TRBJ2-5 NA TRBV5-1 TGCGCCAGCAACACCGGGACTAGCGTCACAGTGGGAGAGACCCAGTACTTC CASNTGTSVTVGETQYF
NA TRBJ2-7 NA TRBV9 TGTGCCAGCAGCCCGACGGGGACAAGTGTCTCCGAGCAGTACTTC CASSPTGTSVSEQYF
NA TRBJ2-7 NA TRBV4-1 TGCGCCAGCAGCCTTTCACTGGTCACCGCCGAGCAGTACTTC CASSLSLVTAEQYF
NA TRBJ2-2 NA TRBV28 TGTGCCAGCAGCTCCGGCGGCGGCCTTTACACCGGGGAGCTGTTTTTT CASSSGGGLYTGELFF
NA TRBJ2-3 NA TRBV5-1 TGCGCCAGCAGCTTGGTACCCGGAGGGGATACGCAGTATTTT CASSLVPGGDTQYF
TRBD2 TRBJ2-1 NA TRBV15 TGTGCCACCAGCAGAGATCCTAGCGGGAGTGATGAGCAGTTCTTC CATSRDPSGSDEQFF
TRBD2 TRBJ2-7 NA TRBV6-6 TGTGCCAGCACCCGTAGCGCTAGCGGTACCTACGAGCAGTACTTC CASTRSASGTYEQYF
TRBD1 TRBJ1-1 NA TRBV29-1 TGCAGCGTTGATTGGGGGACAGGGGTAGTGGACACTGAAGCTTTCTTT CSVDWGTGVVDTEAFF
NA TRBJ1-1 few TRBV2 TGTGCCAGCACCCGGGGTACGAACACTGAAGCTTTCTTT CASTRGTNTEAFF
NA TRBJ2-1 NA TRBV30 TGTGCCTGGAGCGATGACAGGAGTACCTACAATGAGCAGTTCTTC CAWSDDRSTYNEQFF
TRBD1 TRBJ2-2 NA TRBV28 TGTGCCAGCAGGGTTCAGGGGGCTAACACCGGGGAGCTGTTTTTT CASRVQGANTGELFF
NA TRBJ2-1 NA TRBV11-3 TGTGCCAGCAGCTTAGGAAATCAGGGGGGAGAGTTCTTC CASSLGNQGGEFF
NA TRBJ1-5 NA TRBV28 TGTGCCACCTCACCCGCAGGGAGCAGCAATCAGCCCCAGCATTTT CATSPAGSSNQPQHF
TRBD2 TRBJ2-3 once TRBV5-1 TGCGCCAGCAGCGTGGCCCGAGGTAGCGGGACGAACCCGGATACGCAGTATTTT CASSVARGSGTNPDTQYF
TRBD1 TRBJ2-7 NA TRBV7-8 TGTGCCAGCAGCTTCACTGGGACAGACTACGAGCAGTACTTC CASSFTGTDYEQYF
TRBD2 TRBJ2-5 NA TRBV7-8 TGTGCCAGCAGCCCAGGGGGACTAGCGGGAGCGAAGACCCAGTACTTC CASSPGGLAGAKTQYF
NA TRBJ2-5 NA TRBV5-4 TGTGCCAGCAGCGGGGGGGGGCGAGGAAAGGAGACCCAGTACTTC CASSGGGRGKETQYF
NA TRBJ2-3 NA TRBV5-1 TGCGCCAGCAGCTCCCAAGCGGGTTGGACAGATACGCAGTATTTT CASSSQAGWTDTQYF
TRBD2 TRBJ2-4 NA TRBV7-2 TGTGCCAGCAGCTCCTCCACGGGGGGAAACATTCAGTACTTC CASSSSTGGNIQYF
NA TRBJ1-1 NA TRBV6-9 TGTGCCACCCGACCAGATGGGGTGGGAGCCGGTGAAGCTTTCTTT CATRPDGVGAGEAFF
TRBD1 TRBJ2-3 NA TRBV28 TGTGCCAGCAGCCGCCGGACAGGGGGCACAGATACGCAGTATTTT CASSRRTGGTDTQYF
TRBD1 TRBJ2-2 NA TRBV19 TGTGCCAGTAAAGGCCTGGACAGGGTGACCGGGGAGCTGTTTTTT CASKGLDRVTGELFF
NA TRBJ1-2 NA TRBV18 TGTGCCAGCTCACCACTGGAAGCTGGTGGCTACACCTTC CASSPLEAGGYTF
TRBD2 TRBJ2-5 NA TRBV29-1 TGCAGGGCTTACGGGGGAGGGGAGACCCAGTACTTC CRAYGGGETQYF
NA TRBJ2-2 NA TRBV5-1 TGCGCCAGCAGCTGGGGACGGCCTAACACCGGGGAGCTGTTTTTT CASSWGRPNTGELFF
TRBD1 TRBJ2-7 NA TRBV6-6 TGTGCCAGCGCCGGACAGGGCCGACCCTACGAGCAGTACTTC CASAGQGRPYEQYF
TRBD2 TRBJ2-3 NA TRBV7-3 TGTGCCAGCAGCTCTGAGCGGGAGGGCGGGGATACGCAGTATTTT CASSSEREGGDTQYF
NA TRBJ1-1 NA TRBV5-1 TGCGCCAGCAGCGAGGGGGGGCCAACTGAAGCTTTCTTT CASSEGGPTEAFF
TRBD1 TRBJ1-5 once TRBV7-2 TGTGCCAGCAGCCCGGACAGGGTTGGTCAGCCCCAGCATTTT CASSPDRVGQPQHF
NA TRBJ1-1 NA TRBV7-9 TGTGCCAGCAGCTTAGATCTGAACACTGAAGCTTTCTTT CASSLDLNTEAFF
TRBD1 TRBJ2-7 NA TRBV5-1 TGCGCCAGCAGTACTACACAGGGGGCGGGCGAGCAGTACTTC CASSTTQGAGEQYF
NA TRBJ2-5 NA TRBV30 TGTGCCTGGAGTGACAGGGTAGGAGAGACCCAGTACTTC CAWSDRVGETQYF
TRBD1 TRBJ2-7 once TRBV10-1 TGCGCCAGCAGTGAGTCTACAGGGGAAGGCTACGAGCAGTACTTC CASSESTGEGYEQYF
TRBD2 TRBJ2-7 NA TRBV7-2 TGTGCCAGCAGCTCCGGACTAGCGGGAGACGAGCAGTACTTC CASSSGLAGDEQYF
NA TRBJ2-7 NA TRBV15 TGTGCCACCAGCAGAGATCAGGTCGGGCAGAAGTACGAGCAGTACTTC CATSRDQVGQKYEQYF
TRBD2 TRBJ2-1 NA TRBV18 TGTGCCAGCTCACCGACTAGCGGGAGCATTAACTCCTACAATGAGCAGTTCTTC CASSPTSGSINSYNEQFF
TRBD1 TRBJ2-1 NA TRBV18 TGTGCCAGCTCAGTTGGACAGGGCGGTGAGCAGTTCTTC CASSVGQGGEQFF
NA TRBJ1-3 once TRBV27 TGTGCCAGCAGTATTCGAGGGGCTGGAAACACCATATATTTT CASSIRGAGNTIYF
NA TRBJ1-1 NA TRBV5-1 TGCGCCAGCAGTCCCAACATTCTTGACACCAACACTGAAGCTTTCTTT CASSPNILDTNTEAFF
NA TRBJ1-1 few TRBV28 TGTGCCAGCATACAGGGAAGGGACACTGAAGCTTTCTTT CASIQGRDTEAFF
NA TRBJ1-2 NA TRBV28 TGTGCCAGCAGTTTGGGGACATACCGTACGGGCTACACCTTC CASSLGTYRTGYTF
TRBD1 TRBJ2-3 NA TRBV5-1 TGCGCCAGCAGCTCCCCGCCAGGGGGAGCTAGCACAGATACGCAGTATTTT CASSSPPGGASTDTQYF
NA TRBJ1-5 NA TRBV19 TGTGCCACCCCAGACAGTCGGAGCAATCAGCCCCAGCATTTT CATPDSRSNQPQHF